This TCR beta chain was sequenced for a study of long-term antiretroviral therapy in people with HIV. Run at survey level, the immunoSEQ assay was version v3.0. The protocol was immunoSEQ multiplex PCR, while the TCRdb copy is restricted to in-frame clones and leaves out a portion. This table holds approximately 47,000 clones, under 90% found once. The J segment lost 5 bases and the V segment lost 2 bases, leaving 9 bases of the junction unmatched. CDR1 WNHNN and CDR2 SYGVQD come from the germline V gene (reference sequence). CDR3 length: 16 amino acids. The chain employs TRBV10-1 and TRBJ2-1; 7 bases are a match to TRBD1. This specimen consisted of unsorted PBMCs, obtained 0.8 years after starting antiretroviral therapy. The sequence came from a woman younger than 30 with HIV. CDR3 in amino acids: CASSEGTGVFHNEQFF. The CDR3 DNA is TGCGCCAGCAGTGAGGGTACAGGGGTGTTTCACAATGAGCAGTTCTTC.